The 21 T cell receptor beta chains reported below all come from one sample, sequenced in a study of shared clonotypes between healthy human individuals. Data came from immunoSEQ multiplex PCR; TCRdb stores just in-frame clones and leaves some out. The sample records fewer than 3 million clones, around 90% being singletons. Sample: naive CD4+ T cells from PBMCs. Subset denoted: CD45RA+ positively selected. These TCRs come from a man aged 18 to 29 in good health. Some clones in this sample may be carry-over from other donors' samples.

This clone was picked up one time. The CDR3 coding sequence is TGTGCCAGCAGTGTATACCGGGGATCGCGGTACGAGCAGTACTTC. Residues: CASSVYRGSRYEQYF. The chain has TRBV6-5 and TRBJ2-7, with D maybe TRBD2 (5 bases). There are 15 residues in the CDR3. Germline loops: CDR1 MNHEY, CDR2 SVGAGI. With 5 bases removed from V and 4 bases from J, the gap between germline ends came to 18 bases.

The chain is built from TRBV29-1 and TRBJ2-7; 9 nucleotides agree with TRBD1. Germline V gene lookup returns CDR1 SQVTM and CDR2 ANQGSEA. Losses at the gene ends were 4 bases for V and 9 bases for J; bases not matched to a gene: 10. This CDR3 has 13 residues. In nucleotides, the CDR3 is TGCAGCGTTGGACAGAGACAGGGGGAAAGGCAGTACTTC. Translation: CSVGQRQGERQYF.

This clone was recorded only once. The chain employs TRBV30 and TRBJ1-4, with D maybe TRBD1 (5 bases). The CDR3 contains 15 residues. V was trimmed by 2 bases and J by 8 bases, leaving 18 bases between them. Germline CDR1 GTSNPN, CDR2 SVGIG (reference sequence). For the CDR3, the DNA is TGTGCCTGGAGTCCTCCGACAGCAATAAGGGAAAAACTGTTTTTT. Translated: CAWSPPTAIREKLFF. The full variable domain, rest sourced from reference TRBV30 and TRBJ1-4, is SQTIHQWPATLVQPVGSPLSLECTVEGTSNPNLYWYRQAAGRGLQLLFYSVGIGQISSEVPQNLSASRPQDRQFILSSKKLLLSDSGFYLCAWSPPTAIREKLFFGSGTQLSVL.

The chain carries TRBV30 and TRBJ1-1; 10 nucleotides line up with TRBD1. J lost 1 base, V lost 4 bases, and 15 bases had no gene match. Germline CDR1 GTSNPN, CDR2 SVGIG (reference sequence). The CDR3 has 18 residues. The CDR3 reads CAWNNSPGQGSPNTEAFF. In nucleotides, the CDR3 is TGTGCCTGGAATAACTCACCGGGACAGGGGTCTCCGAACACTGAAGCTTTCTTT.

This rearrangement joins TRBV23-1 to TRBJ2-1, with TRBD1 identical over 9 bases. TRBV23-1 is marked as an open reading frame, function uncertain. The CDR3 totals 15 residues. The V gene end was trimmed by 7 bases and the J gene end by 8 bases; junction bases not matched to a gene: 12. CDR3 coding DNA: TGCGCCAGCAACCTAAAGGACAGGGGCACGGATGAGCAGTTCTTC. As protein: CASNLKDRGTDEQFF.

V usage is TRBV5-4 and J usage is TRBJ1-1; D is ambiguous. Germline assignment: CDR1 SGHNT and CDR2 YYREEE (reference sequence). The CDR3 totals 14 residues. Trimming took off 1 base at V and 1 base at J, with 8 bases between the two ends. The CDR3 here is CASSLPNSNTEAFF. The CDR3 nucleotides read TGTGCCAGCAGCTTGCCGAACTCGAACACTGAAGCTTTCTTT.

This clone came up a few times. The genes are TRBV6-1 and TRBJ1-4; 7 nucleotides match TRBD1. This CDR3 has 15 amino acids. CDR1 MNHNS and CDR2 SASEGT come from the germline V gene. J lost 2 bases, V lost 3 bases, and 3 bases had no gene match. For the CDR3, the DNA is TGTGCCAGCAGTGATCCGGGACAGACTAATGAAAAACTGTTTTTT. Translated: CASSDPGQTNEKLFF.

This chain links TRBV5-1 with TRBJ2-2; D is unclear. This CDR3 is 13 amino acids long. CDR1 and CDR2 from the germline V gene are SGHRS and YFSETQ. The germline V and J ends were trimmed by 3 bases and 4 bases, with 7 bases remaining between them. The CDR3 reads CASSSRITGELFF. CDR3 coding DNA: TGCGCCAGCAGCTCCCGCATCACCGGGGAGCTGTTTTTT.

Of note for this clone: A single base separates this from a much larger clone, so it may be a read error. Distinct nucleotide sequences in the sample also encode this CDR3. The V call is TRBV7-2, the J call TRBJ2-5; D is ambiguous. V lost 4 bases to trimming and J lost 3 bases, with 3 bases between them. Germline V lookup: CDR1 SGHTA, CDR2 FQGNSA. The CDR3 contains 11 residues. The CDR3 region is CASSSKETQYF. The CDR3 DNA is TGTGCCAGCAGCTCCAAAGAGACCCAGTACTTC.

The chain recombines TRBV30 with TRBJ1-1; no definite D call. CDR3 length equals 13 residues. The germline V and J ends were trimmed by 3 bases and 1 base, with 9 bases remaining between them. The germline CDR1 and CDR2 sequences are GTSNPN and SVGIG (reference sequence). CDR3 amino acids: CAWRETENTEAFF. CDR3 DNA sequence: TGTGCCTGGAGGGAGACTGAGAACACTGAAGCTTTCTTT.

The chain couples TRBV28 to TRBJ1-2, with TRBD1 identical over 10 bases. The CDR3 loop spans 15 amino acids. Germline V CDR1 and CDR2: MDHEN, SYDVKM. J was trimmed by 6 bases and V by 3 bases; bases with no gene match: 7. CDR3 residues: CASSFGGQGRDGYTF. CDR3 nucleotide sequence: TGTGCCAGCAGTTTTGGGGGACAGGGGCGCGATGGCTACACCTTC.

This clone was picked up one time. This sequence joins TRBV7-9 and TRBJ2-1, with 13 positions matching TRBD2. With V trimmed by 6 bases and J by 0 bases, 11 bases remained unmatched. The CDR3 is 19 residues long. Per the germline V gene, CDR1 is SEHNR and CDR2 is FQNEAQ (reference sequence). DNA of the CDR3: TGTGCCAGCAGGGCAGGACTAGCGGGAGTGCCCGGCTCCTACAATGAGCAGTTCTTC. Its protein product is CASRAGLAGVPGSYNEQFF.

The chain joins TRBV9 to TRBJ1-2; a weak D match, TRBD1 (5 bases). This CDR3 has 14 amino acids. The germline CDR1 and CDR2 sequences are SGDLS and YYNGEE. Trimming shortened V by 4 bases and J by 1 base, and 11 bases separated the two germline ends. CDR3 coding DNA: TGTGCCAGCAGCCCGGAGACAGTTAACTATGGCTACACCTTC. It is translated as CASSPETVNYGYTF.

The chain employs TRBV6-6 and TRBJ2-3; no firm D call. Per germline, CDR1 MNHNY and CDR2 SVGAGI (reference sequence). The CDR3 is made up of 14 amino acids. Trimming cost V 6 bases and J 0 bases, with 10 bases left between them. Written as DNA, the CDR3 is TGTGCCAGCAGCCCTTCGGCGAGCACAGATACGCAGTATTTT. It specifies CASSPSASTDTQYF.

The gene calls are TRBV11-2 and TRBJ2-3, with D hard to call. Trimming removed 1 base at V and 4 bases at J, with 18 bases between. The CDR3 covers 17 residues. Per germline, CDR1 SGHAT and CDR2 FQNNGV. The CDR3 region is CASSLAISSQASDTQYF. Here the CDR3 DNA reads TGTGCCAGCAGCTTAGCAATATCCAGCCAGGCTTCAGATACGCAGTATTTT.

The CDR3 DNA follows: TGTGCCTGGAGTACTCAACTCGGGACAGCTACAACTAATGAAAAACTGTTTTTT. Translated: CAWSTQLGTATTNEKLFF. This chain links TRBV30 with TRBJ1-4; TRBD1 agrees at 7 bases. The CDR3 contains 18 residues. J lost 0 bases, V lost 2 bases, and 12 bases had no gene match. Per the germline V gene, CDR1 is GTSNPN and CDR2 is SVGIG (reference sequence).

The chain uses TRBV7-9 and TRBJ1-5; maybe TRBD1 (5 bases). The CDR3 extends over 16 amino acids. Germline V gives CDR1 SEHNR, CDR2 FQNEAQ (reference sequence). Trimming left V 5 bases short and J 8 bases short, with 22 bases between. In nucleotides, the CDR3 is TGTGCCAGCAGCCCCGGGGGAGGGAGGTTTTCGGAGCCCCAGCATTTT. Translating it yields CASSPGGGRFSEPQHF.

The V gene is TRBV28, the J gene TRBJ2-3, with 8 nucleotides matching TRBD2. Germline values: CDR1 MDHEN, CDR2 SYDVKM. V gave up 4 bases and J gave up 4 bases; unmatched junction bases: 10. This CDR3 region has 16 residues. CDR3 DNA: TGTGCCAGCAGTTCGCTTGGGACTAGTTTTCCAGATACGCAGTATTTT. Translation: CASSSLGTSFPDTQYF. Filled out from reference TRBV28 and TRBJ2-3, the complete variable domain reads DVKVTQSSRYLVKRTGEKVFLECVQDMDHENMFWYRQDPGLGLRLIYFSYDVKMKEKGDIPEGYSVSREKKERFSLILESASTNQTSMYLCASSSLGTSFPDTQYFGPGTRLTVL.

V and J are TRBV6-6 and TRBJ2-7; tentatively, D is TRBD1 (5 bases). V was shortened by 7 bases and J by 2 bases, with 12 bases between the two germline ends. The CDR3 is made up of 13 amino acids. Germline CDR1 and CDR2: MNHNY and SVGAGI (reference sequence). The DNA of the CDR3 is TGTGCCAGCACCAACCGACAGACCTACGAGCAGTACTTC. This translates into CASTNRQTYEQYF.

V usage is TRBV28 and J usage is TRBJ2-5, with D perhaps TRBD2 (6 bases). The CDR3 length is 13 residues. V was pared by 5 bases and J by 6 bases, with 13 bases between. Germline V lookup: CDR1 MDHEN, CDR2 SYDVKM. This chain's CDR3 is CASSQGGIKTQYF. Written as DNA, the CDR3 is TGTGCCAGCAGTCAGGGAGGAATAAAGACCCAGTACTTC.

The chain links TRBV28 to TRBJ2-3; D is unclear. The V end lost 10 bases, the J end lost 2 bases, and 10 bases lay between the germline ends. Germline assignment: CDR1 MDHEN and CDR2 SYDVKM. This CDR3 contains 12 residues. The CDR3 spells CATNRDTDTQYF. The CDR3 bases are TGTGCCACCAATCGAGACACAGATACGCAGTATTTT. Filled out from reference TRBV28 and TRBJ2-3, the complete variable domain reads DVKVTQSSRYLVKRTGEKVFLECVQDMDHENMFWYRQDPGLGLRLIYFSYDVKMKEKGDIPEGYSVSREKKERFSLILESASTNQTSMYLCATNRDTDTQYFGPGTRLTVL.